This TCR beta chain was recorded in a study of T cell responses to AZD1222 COVID-19 vaccine. Study-wide points: CD4 TCRs linked to vaccination spanned spike, dominating at 160-218 and 743-854.

Produced via immunoSEQ multiplex PCR; TCRdb's table is partial and in-frame only. The sample has about 160,000 clones, 75% to 95% seen once. Concerning this clone itself: Its antigen is not known.

Losses at the gene ends were 0 bases for V and 7 bases for J; bases not matched to a gene: 6. Germline assignment: CDR1 LGHDT and CDR2 YNNKEL (reference sequence). CDR3 size: 16 residues. This specimen was peripheral blood, taken on day 0 of AZD1222 vaccination. This clonotype was sampled from an adult in good health. This chain joins TRBV3-1 (or the pseudogene TRBV3-2) and TRBJ1-2; 12 bases agree with TRBD1. The CDR3 reads CASSQDLGTGGFGYTF. The CDR3 DNA reads as TGTGCCAGCAGCCAAGATCTCGGGACAGGGGGCTTTGGCTACACCTTC.